The present entry profiles one T cell receptor beta chain with its context. This CDR3 spans 15 amino acids. The junction had 8 bases not matched to a gene; V was cut back by 3 bases and J by 6 bases. Germline V gene lookup returns CDR1 SGHNT and CDR2 YENEEA. The data are from a study of blood T cell repertoires in COVID-19. Profiling relied on immunoSEQ multiplex PCR, and the TCRdb table lists in-frame clones only, not all of them. The data contain some 200,000 clones, approximately 84% of them singletons. Sample: peripheral blood. The gene calls are TRBV11-3 and TRBJ1-1; 9 bases are shared with TRBD1. The clonotype was recovered from a woman aged 50 to 60 with active or convalescent COVID-19. CDR3 sequence reads: CASSLGTGQDAEAFF. In nucleotides, the CDR3 is TGTGCCAGCAGCTTGGGGACAGGGCAGGATGCTGAAGCTTTCTTT.